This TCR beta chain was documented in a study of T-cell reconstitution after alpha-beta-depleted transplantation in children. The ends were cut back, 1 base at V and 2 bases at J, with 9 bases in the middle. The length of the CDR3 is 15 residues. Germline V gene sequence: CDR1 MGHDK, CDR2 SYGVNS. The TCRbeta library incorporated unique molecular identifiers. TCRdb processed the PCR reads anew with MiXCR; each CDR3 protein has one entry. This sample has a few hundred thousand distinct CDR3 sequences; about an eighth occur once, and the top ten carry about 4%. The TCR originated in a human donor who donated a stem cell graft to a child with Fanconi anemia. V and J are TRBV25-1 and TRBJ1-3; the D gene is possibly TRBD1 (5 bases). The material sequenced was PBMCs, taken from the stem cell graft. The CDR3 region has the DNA TGTGCCAGCAGTGAATTACGGGGGACTGGAAACACCATATATTTT. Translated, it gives CASSELRGTGNTIYF.